The entry below gives a single T cell receptor (beta chain) sequence along with its context. When sampled, the donors appeared nominally healthy, though they likely had unrecorded immune exposures. The study ran its PCR with 60 Vbeta and 13 Jbeta primers. TCRdb keeps only in-frame clones here, not all; method: immunoSEQ multiplex PCR. The repertoire includes more than 65,000 clones, about 73% of them detected once, and 8.5% to 14% sits in the top ten. This entry belongs to a study of cytomegalovirus exposure and HLA in healthy donors. The CDR3 loop spans 16 amino acids. From germline, CDR1 is SNHLY and CDR2 FYNNEI. The V gene lost 2 bases and the J gene lost 0 bases, with 13 bases spanning the gap.

The sequencing input was PBMCs. The V and J genes are TRBV2 and TRBJ1-1; possible D gene TRBD1, 5 bases. The TCR originated in a woman aged 60 to 75 in good health and CMV-seropositive. CDR3 DNA: TGTGCCAGCAGTGAAACGACAGTTCGTCTGAACACTGAAGCTTTCTTT. This codes for CASSETTVRLNTEAFF.